Given below is one TCR beta chain in context. Antigen specificity is unknown. This sample is part of a study of beta chain features in type 1 diabetes. TCRB transcripts that were expressed got sequenced, as all of the isolated RNA had been reverse transcribed. Assay: immunoSEQ multiplex PCR; the TCRdb copy retains only in-frame clones and omits some. The sample includes about 370,000 clones, 8.5% to 10% seen only once; the top ten take approximately 0.6%. Findings of the study overall: A closer apparent resemblance between naive, central memory and Treg TCRB repertoires was seen in patients than in healthy donors. When Type 1 diabetes patients were examined, their TCRB CDR3s proved moderately but significantly shorter in all four CD4+ subsets. PCR might pick shorter templates more often, in the same way for patients and controls.

The CDR3 is 16 residues long. Germline V lookup: CDR1 SGHRS, CDR2 YFSETQ. J was trimmed by 2 bases and V by 3 bases; bases with no gene match: 6. Cells sorted by CD45RO/CCR7/CD25/CD127/CD95/CD27 comprised CD4+ naive, central memory, regulatory and stem cell-like memory cells. Populations isolated by sorting all had purity greater than 95%. The specimen was central memory CD4+ T cells from blood. The TCR originated in a man younger than 40 with type 1 diabetes. The chain recombines TRBV5-1 with TRBJ2-3, with 10 bases that match TRBD1. Written as DNA, the CDR3 is TGCGCCAGCAGCTCGGGACAGGGGCCTAACACAGATACGCAGTATTTT. Translating gives CASSSGQGPNTDTQYF.